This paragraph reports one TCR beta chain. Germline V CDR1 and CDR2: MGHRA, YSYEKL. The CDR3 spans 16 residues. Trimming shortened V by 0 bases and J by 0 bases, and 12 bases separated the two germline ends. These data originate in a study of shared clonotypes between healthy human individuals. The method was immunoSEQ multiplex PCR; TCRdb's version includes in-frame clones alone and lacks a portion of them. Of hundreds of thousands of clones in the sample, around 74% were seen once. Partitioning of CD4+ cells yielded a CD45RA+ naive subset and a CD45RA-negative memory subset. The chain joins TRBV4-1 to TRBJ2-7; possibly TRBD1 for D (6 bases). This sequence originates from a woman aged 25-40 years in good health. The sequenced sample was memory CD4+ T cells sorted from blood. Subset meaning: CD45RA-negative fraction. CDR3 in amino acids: CASSQEMDRPSYEQYF. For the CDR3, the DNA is TGCGCCAGCAGCCAAGAGATGGACAGACCCTCCTACGAGCAGTACTTC.